This TCR beta chain came from a study of blood T cell repertoires in COVID-19 (dated by TCRdb to between 2020 and 2021). Notes on the research overall: Samples from collaborators originated in the United States, Italy and Spain and spanned both the acute and convalescent phases of COVID-19. The material from the prospective study consisted of cDNA or gDNA derived from T cells, B-cell-depleted T cells, or PBMCs. Deeply sampled blood TCRbeta repertoires from subjects exposed to, actively infected with, or recovered from COVID-19 were included in the dataset. The repertoires were released in a freely available public database intended as a resource for research on the immune response to SARS-CoV-2. Samples came from the ongoing ImmuneRACE study (first 160 participants) plus 1,254 subjects from 6 global collaborators. A de-identified subject ID, COVID-19 status, age in years and sex were almost always included in the sample metadata. Where HLA class I and class II types were available, the types were taken from metadata supplied by the sample provider, not from assay-based typing. Beyond this particular receptor, the publication reports: The amount of clinical and demographic metadata varied by source and participant and was provided uncurated.

One collaborating source in Seattle enrolled patients during active infection and followed them longitudinally through the course of disease. The collaborating institutions used their own protocols to collect whole blood in K2EDTA tubes. Collaborator samples were shipped for TCRbeta analysis as frozen whole blood, isolated PBMCs, or DNA extracted from either sample type. There are a few counts of this clone. This receptor's antigen is unknown. No much larger clone exists at a distance of one base, and base qualities are not known. TCRbeta CDR3 regions were amplified from genomic DNA by means of the immunoSEQ Assay, a bias-controlled multiplex PCR. Concerning the study's data processing: Nucleated cell counts per sample were estimated from amplification of reference gene primers within the assay. To quantify the absolute abundance of each unique TCRbeta CDR3 rearrangement, sequence reads were collapsed and filtered. For each sample, productive Simpson clonality was calculated by taking the square root of Simpson's diversity index across productive rearrangements. TCRdb mirrors the immuneACCESS table, restricted to in-frame sequences. Some clones are absent from its copies; in checked studies, under half trace to an unresolved V gene, and the reason for the others is unknown. V, J and clone size derive from that table, while D and trimming were established from the DNA sequence. The table for this sample lists more than 150,000 clones; more than 80% of them were counted only once. The leading ten clones occupy approximately 12% of the sample.

The germline V gene encodes CDR1 LNHDA and CDR2 SQIVND (reference sequence). V is cut back by 3 bases and J by 4 bases, with 9 bases in the junction unmatched. Taken from cysteine to phenylalanine, the CDR3 has 17 residues. Only CDR3 DNA remains: 51 bases, in frame from the first base. Input material: peripheral blood. The clonotype originates from a woman at least 80 years old with COVID-19, enrolled during active disease. The chain joins TRBV19 to TRBJ2-1, with TRBD2 matching 10 junction bases. The DNA is TGTGCCAGTAGTATTCGGGCGGCTAGCGGGGGATACAATGAGCAGTTCTTC. Translated, it reads CASSIRAASGGYNEQFF. The full variable domain, with segments outside the CDR3 supplied by the reference TRBV19 and TRBJ2-1 proteins, appears as DGGITQSPKYLFRKEGQNVTLSCEQNLNHDAMYWYRQDPGQGLRLIYYSQIVNDFQKGDIAEGYSVSREKKESFPLTVTSAQKNPTAFYLCASSIRAASGGYNEQFFGPGTRLTVL.